This T cell receptor beta chain was identified in a study of blood T cell repertoires in COVID-19. Study-wide background: Both acute and convalescent COVID-19 samples were obtained from the United States, Italy and Spain. The analysed material was cDNA or gDNA that came from T cells, B-cell-depleted T cells, or PBMCs.

With V trimmed by 4 bases and J by 5 bases, 4 bases remained unmatched. Germline V gene sequence: CDR1 MDHEN, CDR2 SYDVKM. The length of the CDR3 is 15 residues. Study processing details: Estimation of nucleated cell counts relied on the amplification of reference gene primers. TCRdb's copy holds only in-frame clones and misses some; the assay was immunoSEQ multiplex PCR. The V and J calls and clone size are taken from that table; D and trimming were inferred from the DNA. This sample has 60,000 to 85,000 clones, with roughly 80% found just once. Sequencing was done on a sample of peripheral blood. The sequence was obtained from a woman aged 55 to 70 with acute or convalescent COVID-19. The chain has TRBV28 and TRBJ1-6; 8 bases fit TRBD1. CDR3 sequence reads: CASSWGQVNNSPLHF. As DNA, the CDR3 is TGTGCCAGCAGTTGGGGACAGGTCAATAATTCACCCCTCCACTTT.